The present T cell receptor (beta chain) was sequenced within a study of identical twins (dated by TCRdb to the mid-2010s). For the study in its entirety: To test whether fetal clonotypes persist, this study deep-sequenced TCR alpha and beta repertoires from monozygotic twins, from unrelated adults of various ages, and from cord blood. To rule out contamination, replicate twin experiments were performed at different times with different library preparation protocols. General findings and caveats noted by the study authors: The excess sharing between twins in beta out-of-frame sequences was weaker because fewer shared sequences reduced the signal-to-noise ratio. Abundant cord blood beta clonotypes had fewer insertions, young adult naive repertoires showed a similar but weaker trend, and memory repertoires showed no such trend. Because the same donors could not be followed over many years, the conclusions relied on cross-sectional statistical analysis. Invariant T cells such as MAIT and iNKT could partly confound zero-insertion analyses, though diverse VJ usage argued against this for most clonotypes. Recombination models systematically underestimated out-of-frame TCR alpha sharing in monozygotic twins but agreed with sharing between unrelated individuals. Compared with coincidental sharing between unrelated individuals, out-of-frame TCR alpha sequences shared between twins had an excess of sequences with low generation probability.

Library prep was done by 5' RACE. The sample was run on an Illumina HiSeq 2000. A universal primer binding site was introduced by template switching, and a unique molecular identifier was present in the final cDNA, enabling accurate counting of TCR cDNA molecules. Specific primers in the conserved constant-segment region were used to synthesize first-strand cDNA for the TCR alpha and beta chains. To control for contamination, each cDNA library was double barcoded with a SMART-Mk sample barcode plus Illumina barcodes. TruSeq adapter sequences, together with Illumina sample barcodes, were added in two successive PCR steps. Sequencing of the TCR alpha and beta cDNA libraries was done on the Illumina HiSeq platform using custom primers. The source study handled its data this way. Raw reads were processed with MiGEC to extract unique molecular identifiers, and MiXCR was used to determine CDR3 positions. For each individual, recombination models were inferred using an EM algorithm with the repgenHMM and IGoR tools. The analysis of shared clonotypes was done with the tcR package in R, with sharing normalized by the product of cloneset sizes. Out-of-frame nonproductive sequences were analyzed to study raw recombination free of thymic and clonal selection effects. TCRdb applied fastp at Q25 and MiXCR to the public reads, then kept only in-frame beta chains. Each CDR3 protein gets just one entry, which takes the most common genes and DNA from the rows behind it. In this record, the V and J calls reflect TCRdb's handling and not the investigators' own analysis. The sample profile shows 130,000 to 150,000 distinct CDR3 sequences; under 4.5% of them were found once. Around 8.1% of the sample comes from the top ten.

Only healthy Caucasian donors were included. Using Miltenyi CD45RO+ enrichment and human naive T-cell isolation kits, memory (CD45RO+) and naive T cells were isolated from PBMC. Its CDR3 holds 13 amino acids, cysteine through phenylalanine. The only DNA kept is the CDR3, 39 bases in frame from the first base. The germline V gene supplies CDR1 MDHEN and CDR2 SYDVKM. Deletion took 6 bases off V and 3 bases off J, with a span of 12 bases between the germline ends. This clonotype was seen repeatedly, ten times or more. The antigen it recognizes is unknown. No qualities accompany the bases; no much larger clone lies one base away.

The chain is made from TRBV28 and TRBJ2-7; the D segment cannot be called with confidence. The TCR sequence derives from a man aged 18 to 29 in good health. Sequencing was carried out using memory T cells sorted from blood. Explained via the paper, the cell subset or site label denotes: CD45RO+ enriched T cells. For the CDR3, the sequence is CASRYPNVYEQYF. The DNA reads as follows: TGTGCCAGCAGATACCCCAACGTCTACGAGCAGTACTTC.